These 2 T cell receptor beta chains were all obtained from the same sample, sequenced in a study of CD8+ T cells in alopecia areata. It was cDNA, reverse transcribed from extracted RNA, that served as the sequencing template. TCRdb's copy holds only in-frame clones and misses some; the assay was immunoSEQ multiplex PCR. The profile shows around 250,000 clones, approximately 61% of them singletons. Specimen: CD4+ T cells sorted from blood, collected at week 0. Receptors originate from a human donor with alopecia areata.

CDR3 loop: CASSLGDEQFF. CDR3 DNA sequence: TGTGCCAGCAGCTTGGGCGATGAGCAGTTCTTC. The chain combines TRBV7-2 with TRBJ2-1, with D hard to call. V lost 3 bases and J 8 bases, leaving 5 bases between the germline ends. The CDR3 sequence is 11 residues long. Germline values: CDR1 SGHTA, CDR2 FQGNSA. Variable domain in full (rest from reference TRBV7-2 and TRBJ2-1): GAGVSQSPSNKVTEKGKDVELRCDPISGHTALYWYRQSLGQGLEFLIYFQGNSAPDKSGLPSDRFSAERTGGSVSTLTIQRTQQEDSAVYLCASSLGDEQFFGPGTRLTVL.

The V call is TRBV2, the J call TRBJ2-7; possible D gene TRBD1, 6 bases. CDR1 is SNHLY and CDR2 is FYNNEI in the germline V gene. Trimming cost V 5 bases and J 6 bases, with 14 bases left between them. The CDR3 totals 13 residues. The CDR3 is CASSPQGRGEQYF. CDR3 DNA: TGTGCCAGCAGTCCCCAGGGGAGAGGCGAGCAGTACTTC.